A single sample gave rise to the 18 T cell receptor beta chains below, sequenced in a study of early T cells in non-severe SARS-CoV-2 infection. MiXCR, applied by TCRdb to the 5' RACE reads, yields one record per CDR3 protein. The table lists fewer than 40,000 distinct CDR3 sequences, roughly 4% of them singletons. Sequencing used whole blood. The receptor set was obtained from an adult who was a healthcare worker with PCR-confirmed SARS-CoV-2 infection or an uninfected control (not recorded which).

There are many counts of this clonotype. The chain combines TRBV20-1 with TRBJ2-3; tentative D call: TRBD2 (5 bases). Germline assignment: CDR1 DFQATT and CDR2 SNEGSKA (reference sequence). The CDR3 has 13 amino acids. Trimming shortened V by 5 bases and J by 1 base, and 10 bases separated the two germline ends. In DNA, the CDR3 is TGCAGTGCTCGGGAAATGGGCACAGATACGCAGTATTTT. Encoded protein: CSAREMGTDTQYF.

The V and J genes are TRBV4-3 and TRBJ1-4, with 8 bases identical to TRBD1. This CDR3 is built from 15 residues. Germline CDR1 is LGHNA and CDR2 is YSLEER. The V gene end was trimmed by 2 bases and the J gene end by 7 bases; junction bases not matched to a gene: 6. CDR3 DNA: TGCGCCAGCAGCCAATCCCGACAGGGGTTTGAAAAACTGTTTTTT. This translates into CASSQSRQGFEKLFF.

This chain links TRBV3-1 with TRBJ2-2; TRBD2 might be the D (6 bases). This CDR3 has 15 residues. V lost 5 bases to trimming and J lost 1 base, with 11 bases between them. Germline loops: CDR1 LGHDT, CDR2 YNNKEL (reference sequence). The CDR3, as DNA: TGTGCCAGCAGCTTTCCGGGACTGAACACCGGGGAGCTGTTTTTT. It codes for CASSFPGLNTGELFF.

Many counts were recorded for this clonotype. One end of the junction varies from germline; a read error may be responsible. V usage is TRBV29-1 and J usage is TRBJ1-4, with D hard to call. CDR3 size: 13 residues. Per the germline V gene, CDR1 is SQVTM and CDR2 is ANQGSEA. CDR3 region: CSVEGGTNEKLFF. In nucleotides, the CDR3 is TGCAGCGTCGAAGGAGGAACTAATGAAAAACTGTTTTTT.

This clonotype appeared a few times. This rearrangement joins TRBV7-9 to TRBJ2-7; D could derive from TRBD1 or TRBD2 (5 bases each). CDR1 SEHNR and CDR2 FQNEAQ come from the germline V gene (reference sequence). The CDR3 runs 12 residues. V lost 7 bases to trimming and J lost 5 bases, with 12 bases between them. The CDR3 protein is CASTLRDHEQYF. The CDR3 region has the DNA TGTGCCAGCACCCTCCGGGACCACGAGCAGTACTTC.

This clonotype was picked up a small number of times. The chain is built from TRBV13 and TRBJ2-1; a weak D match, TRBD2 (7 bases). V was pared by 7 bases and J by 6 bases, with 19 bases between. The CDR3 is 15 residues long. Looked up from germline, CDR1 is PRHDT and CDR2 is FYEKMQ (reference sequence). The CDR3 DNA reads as TGTGCCAGCACCCCAGGGGAGGGCCGGGGCAATGAGCAGTTCTTC. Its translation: CASTPGEGRGNEQFF. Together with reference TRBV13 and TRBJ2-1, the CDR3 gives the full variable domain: AAGVIQSPRHLIKEKRETATLKCYPIPRHDTVYWYQQGPGQDPQFLISFYEKMQSDKGSIPDRFSAQQFSDYHSELNMSSLELGDSALYFCASTPGEGRGNEQFFGPGTRLTVL.

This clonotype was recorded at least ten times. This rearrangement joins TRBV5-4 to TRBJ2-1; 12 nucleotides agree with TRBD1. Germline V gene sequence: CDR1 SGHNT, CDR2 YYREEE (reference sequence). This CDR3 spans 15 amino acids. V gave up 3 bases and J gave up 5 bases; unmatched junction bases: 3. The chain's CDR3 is CASSSGQGANNEQFF. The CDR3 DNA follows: TGTGCCAGCAGCTCGGGACAGGGGGCAAACAATGAGCAGTTCTTC.

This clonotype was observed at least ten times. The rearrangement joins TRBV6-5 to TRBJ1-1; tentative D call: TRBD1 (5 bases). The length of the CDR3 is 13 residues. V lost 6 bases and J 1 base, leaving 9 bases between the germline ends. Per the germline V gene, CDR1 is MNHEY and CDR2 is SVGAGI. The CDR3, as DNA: TGTGCCAGCAGCTGGGGGAAGAACACTGAAGCTTTCTTT. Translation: CASSWGKNTEAFF.

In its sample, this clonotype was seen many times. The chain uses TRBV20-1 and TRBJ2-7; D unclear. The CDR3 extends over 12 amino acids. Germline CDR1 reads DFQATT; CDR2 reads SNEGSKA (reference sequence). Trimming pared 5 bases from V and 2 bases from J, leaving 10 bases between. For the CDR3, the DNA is TGCAGTGCTCCGTTCGGGCCCTACGAGCAGTACTTC. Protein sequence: CSAPFGPYEQYF.

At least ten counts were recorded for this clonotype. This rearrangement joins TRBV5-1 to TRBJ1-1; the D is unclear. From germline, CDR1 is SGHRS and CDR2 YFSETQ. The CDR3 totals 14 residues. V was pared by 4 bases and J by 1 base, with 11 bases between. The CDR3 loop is CASSPDGQNTEAFF. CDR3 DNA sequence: TGCGCCAGCAGCCCGGATGGGCAGAACACTGAAGCTTTCTTT.

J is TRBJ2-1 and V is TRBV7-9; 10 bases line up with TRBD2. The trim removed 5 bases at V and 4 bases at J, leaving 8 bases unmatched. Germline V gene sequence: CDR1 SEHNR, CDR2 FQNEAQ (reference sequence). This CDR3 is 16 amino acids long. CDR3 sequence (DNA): TGTGCCAGCAGCCCGGCTAGCGGGAGTTCATACAATGAGCAGTTCTTC. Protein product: CASSPASGSSYNEQFF.

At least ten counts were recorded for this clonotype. The CDR3 loop reads CSVRDGGNQPQHF. The CDR3 DNA is TGCAGCGTCCGGGACGGAGGCAATCAGCCCCAGCATTTT. The V gene is TRBV29-1, the J gene TRBJ1-5, with D possibly matching TRBD1 (5 bases). V lost 6 bases, J lost 2 bases, and 11 bases lay in between. The CDR3 runs 13 residues. CDR1 and CDR2 (germline): SQVTM, ANQGSEA.

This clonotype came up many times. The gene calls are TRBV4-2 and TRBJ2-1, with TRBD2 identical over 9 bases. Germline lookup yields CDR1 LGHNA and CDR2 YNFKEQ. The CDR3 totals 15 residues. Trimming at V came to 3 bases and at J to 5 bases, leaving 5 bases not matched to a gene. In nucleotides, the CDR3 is TGTGCCAGCAGCCAGGTAGCGGGGGTAAACAATGAGCAGTTCTTC. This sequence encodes CASSQVAGVNNEQFF.

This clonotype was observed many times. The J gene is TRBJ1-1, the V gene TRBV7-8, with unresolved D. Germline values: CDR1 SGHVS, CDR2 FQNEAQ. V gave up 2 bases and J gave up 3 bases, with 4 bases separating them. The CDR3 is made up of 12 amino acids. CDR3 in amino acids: CASSLTDTEAFF. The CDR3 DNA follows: TGTGCCAGCAGCTTAACAGACACTGAAGCTTTCTTT.

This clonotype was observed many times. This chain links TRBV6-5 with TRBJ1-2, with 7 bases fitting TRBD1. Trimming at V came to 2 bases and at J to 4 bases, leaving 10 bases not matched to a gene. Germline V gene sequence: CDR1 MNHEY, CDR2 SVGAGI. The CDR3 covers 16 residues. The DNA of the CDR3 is TGTGCCAGCAGTTACGGCCCACCGGGACAGTCCTATGGCTACACCTTC. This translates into CASSYGPPGQSYGYTF.

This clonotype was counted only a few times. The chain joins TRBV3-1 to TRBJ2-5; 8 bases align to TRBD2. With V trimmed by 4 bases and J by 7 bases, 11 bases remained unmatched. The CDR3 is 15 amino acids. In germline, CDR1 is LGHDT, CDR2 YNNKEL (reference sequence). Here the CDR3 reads CASSPESGGEGTQYF. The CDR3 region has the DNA TGTGCCAGCAGCCCCGAAAGCGGGGGTGAGGGGACCCAGTACTTC.

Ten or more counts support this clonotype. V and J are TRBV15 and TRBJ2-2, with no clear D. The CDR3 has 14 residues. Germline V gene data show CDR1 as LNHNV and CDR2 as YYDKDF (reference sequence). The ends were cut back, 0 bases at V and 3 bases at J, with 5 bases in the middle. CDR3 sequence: CATSRDVYTGELFF. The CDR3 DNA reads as TGTGCCACCAGCAGAGATGTATACACCGGGGAGCTGTTTTTT.

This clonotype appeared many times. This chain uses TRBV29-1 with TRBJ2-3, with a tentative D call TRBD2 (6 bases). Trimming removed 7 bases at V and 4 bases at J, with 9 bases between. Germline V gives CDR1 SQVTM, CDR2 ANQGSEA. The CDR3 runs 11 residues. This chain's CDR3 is CSGGNADTQYF. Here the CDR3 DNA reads TGCAGCGGCGGGAACGCAGATACGCAGTATTTT.